This record concerns one TCR beta chain sequence. Its target is unknown. Isolation yielded PBMCs, at least 6.5 million per sample, in every case. This sample is drawn from a study of blood T cells in healthy people across ages. Study results and limitations: Roughly linear declines in TCR beta diversity per million T cells occurred with age.

This CDR3 has 17 amino acids. Germline V gene data show CDR1 as MDHEN and CDR2 as SYDVKM. Trimming pared 4 bases from V and 10 bases from J, leaving 28 bases between. Together with a sample-barcoded 5' primer, a J-beta primer mix was included in a second PCR lasting about 7 to 11 cycles. The template-switch adaptor, which had 12 random nucleotides, put a tag on each cDNA molecule. TCRdb reprocessed the 5' RACE reads with MiXCR, giving one entry per CDR3 protein. Here the sample spans over a million distinct CDR3 sequences, 45% being singletons. This sequence was found in a woman between 55 and 75 years old in good health. This chain uses TRBV28 with TRBJ2-5, with a tentative D call TRBD2 (6 bases). Specimen: blood. The CDR3 DNA follows: TGTGCCAGCAGTTCCCCCGGGACTTCAATCAAGAGACGAGACCAGTACTTC. Translated: CASSSPGTSIKRRDQYF.